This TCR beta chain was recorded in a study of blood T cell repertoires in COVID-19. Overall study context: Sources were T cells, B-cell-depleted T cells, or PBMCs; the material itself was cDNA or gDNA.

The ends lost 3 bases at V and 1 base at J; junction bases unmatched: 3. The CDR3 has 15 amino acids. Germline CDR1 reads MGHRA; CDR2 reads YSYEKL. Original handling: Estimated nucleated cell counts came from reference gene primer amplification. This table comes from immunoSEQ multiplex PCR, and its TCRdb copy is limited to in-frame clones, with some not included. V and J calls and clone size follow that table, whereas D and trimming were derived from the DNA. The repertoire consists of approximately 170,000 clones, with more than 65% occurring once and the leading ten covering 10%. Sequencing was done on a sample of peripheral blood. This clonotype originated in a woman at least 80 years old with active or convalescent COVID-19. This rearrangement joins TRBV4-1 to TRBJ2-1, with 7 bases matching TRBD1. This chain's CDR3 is CASSQPGQSYNEQFF. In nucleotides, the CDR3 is TGCGCCAGCAGCCAGCCGGGACAGTCCTACAATGAGCAGTTCTTC.